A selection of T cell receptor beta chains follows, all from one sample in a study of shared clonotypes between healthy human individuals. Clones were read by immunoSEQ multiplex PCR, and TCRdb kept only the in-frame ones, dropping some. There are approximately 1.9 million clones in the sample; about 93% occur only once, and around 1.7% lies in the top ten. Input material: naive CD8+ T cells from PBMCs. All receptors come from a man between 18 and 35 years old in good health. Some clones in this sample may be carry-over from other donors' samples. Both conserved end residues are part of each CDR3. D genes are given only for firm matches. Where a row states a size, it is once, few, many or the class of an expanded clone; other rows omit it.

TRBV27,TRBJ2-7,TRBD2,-,CASSLSLADSYEQYF,TGTGCCAGCAGTTTATCCCTAGCGGACTCCTACGAGCAGTACTTC
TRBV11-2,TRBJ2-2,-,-,CASSPWVGGPGELFF,TGTGCCAGCAGCCCCTGGGTGGGGGGCCCCGGGGAGCTGTTTTTT
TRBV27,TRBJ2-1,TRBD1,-,CASGLDRGNEQFF,TGTGCCAGCGGATTGGACAGGGGAAATGAGCAGTTCTTC
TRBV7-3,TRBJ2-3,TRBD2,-,CASSSIGGDTQYF,TGTGCCAGCAGCTCGATCGGGGGGGATACGCAGTATTTT
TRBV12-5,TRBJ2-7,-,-,CASGLSRDEQYF,TGTGCTAGTGGTTTAAGCAGAGACGAGCAGTACTTC
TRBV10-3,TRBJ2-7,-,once,CAISEPPVSGHLGSSYEQYF,TGTGCCATCAGTGAGCCCCCCGTCTCGGGACATCTAGGAAGTTCCTACGAGCAGTACTTC
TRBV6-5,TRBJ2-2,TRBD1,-,CASSPDRAYTGELFF,TGTGCCAGCAGTCCGGACAGGGCCTATACCGGGGAGCTGTTTTTT
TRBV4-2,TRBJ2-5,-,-,CASSQGASEETQYF,TGTGCCAGCAGCCAAGGGGCCTCCGAGGAGACCCAGTACTTC
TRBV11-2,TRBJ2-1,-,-,CASSHRLVHEQFF,TGTGCCAGCAGTCACCGACTAGTTCATGAGCAGTTCTTC
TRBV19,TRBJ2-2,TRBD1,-,CASKSPSGQPNTGELFF,TGTGCCAGTAAGTCCCCCTCGGGACAGCCGAACACCGGGGAGCTGTTTTTT
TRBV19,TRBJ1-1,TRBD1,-,CASTGGLNTEAFF,TGTGCCAGTACAGGGGGCCTGAACACTGAAGCTTTCTTT
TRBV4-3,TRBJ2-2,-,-,CASSRTRSGGELFF,TGCGCCAGCAGCCGAACTAGGTCTGGCGGGGAGCTGTTTTTT
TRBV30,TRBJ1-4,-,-,CAWSAGFEKLFF,TGTGCCTGGAGTGCAGGGTTTGAAAAACTGTTTTTT
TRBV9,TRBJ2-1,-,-,CASSVGRGWDEQFF,TGTGCCAGCAGCGTAGGCCGGGGTTGGGATGAGCAGTTCTTC
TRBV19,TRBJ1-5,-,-,CASTNGRNQPQHF,TGTGCCAGTACCAATGGACGCAATCAGCCCCAGCATTTT
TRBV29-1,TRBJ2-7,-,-,CSVEDGQGWVGEQYF,TGCAGCGTTGAAGATGGCCAGGGGTGGGTCGGCGAGCAGTACTTC
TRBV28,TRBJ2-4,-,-,CASSLRGNIQYF,TGTGCCAGCAGTTTAAGGGGGAACATTCAGTACTTC
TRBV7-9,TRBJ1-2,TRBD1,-,CASTPYRQGAMDGYTF,TGTGCCAGCACCCCTTACCGGCAGGGGGCTATGGATGGCTACACCTTC
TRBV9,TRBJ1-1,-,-,CASSDDRRNTEAFF,TGTGCCAGCAGCGACGACAGGCGGAACACTGAAGCTTTCTTT
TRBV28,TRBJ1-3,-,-,CASSFRTATFSGNTIYF,TGTGCCAGCAGTTTTAGGACAGCCACGTTCTCTGGAAACACCATATATTTT
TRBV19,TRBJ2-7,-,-,CASSIGGRSSYEQYF,TGTGCCAGTAGTATAGGGGGACGGAGCTCCTACGAGCAGTACTTC
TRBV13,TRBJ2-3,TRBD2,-,CASSYGLAATDTQYF,TGTGCCAGCAGCTACGGACTAGCGGCCACAGATACGCAGTATTTT
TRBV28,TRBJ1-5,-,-,CASSPVGGSGTLYSNQPQHF,TGTGCCAGCAGTCCCGTGGGGGGCAGCGGTACCCTCTATAGCAATCAGCCCCAGCATTTT
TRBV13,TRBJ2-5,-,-,CASSNQETQYF,TGTGCCAGCAGCAACCAAGAGACCCAGTACTTC
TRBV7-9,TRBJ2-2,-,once,CASSLVAGGGELFF,TGTGCCAGCAGCTTGGTGGCTGGGGGCGGGGAGCTGTTTTTT
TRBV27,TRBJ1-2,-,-,CASSHMGLRGDFNYGYTF,TGTGCCAGCAGTCATATGGGGCTGCGGGGGGACTTCAACTATGGCTACACCTTC
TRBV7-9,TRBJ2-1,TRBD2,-,CASSLGLAGDLYEQFF,TGTGCCAGCAGCTTAGGGCTAGCGGGAGATCTCTATGAGCAGTTCTTC
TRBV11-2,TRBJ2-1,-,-,CASRGRDHHPGMQFF,TGTGCCAGCAGAGGACGGGACCACCATCCGGGGATGCAGTTCTTC
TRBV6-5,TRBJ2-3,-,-,CASRASPYTQYF,TGTGCCAGCAGAGCTAGCCCCTATACGCAGTATTTT
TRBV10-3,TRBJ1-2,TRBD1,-,CAISDPTGINYGYTF,TGTGCCATCAGTGACCCGACAGGGATAAACTATGGCTACACCTTC
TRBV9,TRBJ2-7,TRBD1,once,CASSGRTGLAEQYF,TGTGCCAGCAGCGGAAGGACAGGTCTCGCCGAGCAGTACTTC
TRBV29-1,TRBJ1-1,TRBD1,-,CSVESLLTGTGGGGTEAFF,TGCAGCGTTGAATCACTACTGACCGGGACAGGGGGTGGAGGGACTGAAGCTTTCTTT